The 27 T cell receptor beta chains in this list originate from one sample, sequenced in a study of T cells after yellow fever vaccination (dated by TCRdb to about 2019). Per the publication, the treatment or condition label means: live attenuated yellow fever vaccine strain. The receptor library was made with 5' RACE. Sequencing used an Illumina HiSeq 2500. The public reads were reprocessed in TCRdb via fastp at Q25 and MiXCR, keeping in-frame beta chains. One record per CDR3 amino acid sequence lists the most common genes and DNA. A total of over 200,000 distinct CDR3 sequences appear in this sample, less than 7.5% of them only once. The biggest ten clones account for approximately 0.99% of the sample. The specimen was CD4+ T cells sorted from PBMCs, collected on the day of the yellow fever booster vaccination. The receptors were sampled from a man aged 30 to 39 who received the YFV17D yellow fever vaccine.

This clonotype was seen more than once but under ten times. This chain links TRBV20-1 with TRBJ2-5, with TRBD2 as a possible D gene (7 bases). This CDR3 has 13 residues. V was trimmed by 2 bases and J by 4 bases, leaving 11 bases between them. Germline V gene sequence: CDR1 DFQATT, CDR2 SNEGSKA (reference sequence). The chain's CDR3 is CSARQGGGETQYF. As DNA, the CDR3 is TGCAGTGCTAGACAGGGAGGGGGAGAGACCCAGTACTTC.

The gene calls are TRBV3-1 and TRBJ1-2, with D perhaps TRBD1 (6 bases). This CDR3 region has 14 residues. V gave up 4 bases and J gave up 7 bases, with 16 bases separating them. CDR1 LGHDT and CDR2 YNNKEL come from the germline V gene (reference sequence). The CDR3 reads CASSLRQDFSGYTF. DNA of the CDR3: TGTGCCAGCAGCCTACGACAGGATTTTTCTGGCTACACCTTC.

This clonotype was observed at least ten times. This chain links TRBV12-3 or TRBV12-4 with TRBJ1-6; D gene ambiguous. The CDR3 is 12 residues long. Trimming shortened V by 1 base and J by 10 bases, and 5 bases separated the two germline ends. The CDR3, as DNA: TGTGCCAGCAGTTTAGGGGGATCACCCCTCCACTTT. Translation gives CASSLGGSPLHF.

This clonotype was counted ten times or more. The rearrangement uses TRBV10-3 and TRBJ2-3; D is undetermined. Germline V gene lookup returns CDR1 ENHRY and CDR2 SYGVKD. V gave up 2 bases and J gave up 6 bases, with 9 bases separating them. The CDR3 is made up of 13 amino acids. The CDR3 region is CAISERPVDTQYF. CDR3 nucleotides: TGTGCCATCAGTGAGCGCCCGGTGGATACGCAGTATTTT.

The CDR3 region has the DNA TGCGCCAGCAGCTTCGAAGGGACTCCCTTTGGGACAGATACGCAGTATTTT. Protein: CASSFEGTPFGTDTQYF. The chain carries TRBV5-1 and TRBJ2-3, with a possible D match to TRBD2 (6 bases). Trimming took off 2 bases at V and 3 bases at J, with 19 bases between the two ends. The length of the CDR3 is 17 residues. Germline CDR1 and CDR2: SGHRS and YFSETQ.

In its sample, this clonotype was seen many times. The chain joins TRBV20-1 to TRBJ1-1; D is possibly TRBD1 (5 bases). The CDR3 has 12 residues. Germline assignment: CDR1 DFQATT and CDR2 SNEGSKA (reference sequence). V was cut by 6 bases and J by 1 base, with 9 bases left in between. As DNA, the CDR3 is TGCAGTGCGCGGCAGGGGAACACTGAAGCTTTCTTT. It specifies CSARQGNTEAFF.

The V gene is TRBV2, the J gene TRBJ2-1; no clear D gene. Deletions cut 4 bases from V and 3 bases from J, with 22 bases between. CDR3 size: 18 residues. Looked up from germline, CDR1 is SNHLY and CDR2 is FYNNEI. CDR3 sequence reads: CASSVPHSWTDLYNEQFF. The CDR3 DNA reads as TGTGCCAGCAGTGTACCCCACTCGTGGACGGATCTCTACAATGAGCAGTTCTTC. Full variable domain (rest looked up from reference TRBV2 and TRBJ2-1): EPEVTQTPSHQVTQMGQEVILRCVPISNHLYFYWYRQILGQKVEFLVSFYNNEISEKSEIFDDQFSVERPDGSNFTLKIRSTKLEDSAMYFCASSVPHSWTDLYNEQFFGPGTRLTVL.

This clonotype was counted many times. The J gene is TRBJ2-3, the V gene TRBV24-1, with D uncertain. Trimming took 9 bases from V and 1 from J, leaving 13 bases between them. The CDR3 loop spans 14 amino acids. Germline V lookup: CDR1 KGHDR, CDR2 SFDVKD. CDR3 protein: CATSRAGGTDTQYF. The CDR3 bases are TGTGCCACCTCACGCGCCGGCGGCACAGATACGCAGTATTTT.

Comment on this clonotype: With a much larger clone just one base away, this may be a read error. The chain couples TRBV28 to TRBJ1-2; D is unresolved. Germline loops: CDR1 MDHEN, CDR2 SYDVKM. Trimming took off 11 bases at V and 7 bases at J, with 14 bases between the two ends. CDR3 size: 11 residues. CDR3 sequence: CAGFGPRGYTF. In nucleotides, the CDR3 is TGTGCCGGCTTTGGACCTCGTGGCTACACCTTC.

In this sample, this clonotype turned up many times. The rearrangement uses TRBV7-6 and TRBJ2-1; a weak D match, TRBD1 (6 bases). CDR1 and CDR2 from the germline V gene are SGHVS and FNYEAQ. The V end was cut by 0 bases, the J end by 9 bases, with 12 bases between. There are 14 residues in the CDR3. The CDR3 region has the DNA TGTGCCAGCAGCTTAGCAACAGGGTACGGTGAGCAGTTCTTC. As protein: CASSLATGYGEQFF. The full variable domain, with the rest looked up from reference TRBV7-6 and TRBJ2-1, is GAGVSQSPRYKVTKRGQDVALRCDPISGHVSLYWYRQALGQGPEFLTYFNYEAQQDKSGLPNDRFSAERPEGSISTLTIQRTEQRDSAMYRCASSLATGYGEQFFGPGTRLTVL.

The table lists this clonotype with many counts. The chain is built from TRBV5-8 and TRBJ2-2; possible D gene TRBD1, 5 bases. V gave up 0 bases and J gave up 4 bases, with 13 bases separating them. CDR3 length: 16 residues. CDR1 and CDR2 from the germline V gene are SGHTS and YDEGEE. As DNA, the CDR3 is TGTGCCAGCAGCTTGGCTGTGGGGCTTGTCACCGGGGAGCTGTTTTTT. Amino acids: CASSLAVGLVTGELFF.

The chain is built from TRBV19 and TRBJ2-7; D is perhaps TRBD1 (5 bases). The CDR3 length is 15 residues. The germline V and J ends were trimmed by 6 bases and 2 bases, with 17 bases remaining between them. Germline-derived CDR1 and CDR2 are LNHDA and SQIVND (reference sequence). CDR3 in DNA: TGTGCCAGTAGGGGGCTCTCGGACAAGACCTACGAGCAGTACTTC. Its translation is CASRGLSDKTYEQYF.

This clonotype has at least ten counts. This rearrangement joins TRBV20-1 to TRBJ2-3, with TRBD2 matching over 9 bases. The germline V gene encodes CDR1 DFQATT and CDR2 SNEGSKA (reference sequence). This CDR3 spans 14 amino acids. V dropped 1 base and J dropped 7; count of bases not matched to a gene: 6. The CDR3 nucleotides read TGCAGTGCTAGAGGGCGGGAGGGCGTGAATACGCAGTATTTT. The encoded protein is CSARGREGVNTQYF.

This clonotype has just a few counts. J is TRBJ1-5 and V is TRBV20-1, with unresolved D. CDR1 and CDR2 from the germline V gene are DFQATT and SNEGSKA (reference sequence). Deletions cut 6 bases from V and 5 bases from J, with 14 bases between. There are 13 residues in the CDR3. The CDR3 protein is CSATDKNYQPQHF. CDR3 sequence (DNA): TGCAGTGCGACCGACAAGAACTATCAGCCCCAGCATTTT.

Worth noting for this clonotype: The germline gene is not matched at one end of the junction; a read error may be the cause. The chain has TRBV12-3 or TRBV12-4 and TRBJ1-4, with TRBD1 matching over 10 bases. This CDR3 is built from 16 residues. The CDR3 protein is CASSLARTGGYEKLFF. Here the CDR3 DNA reads TGTGCCAGCAGTCTAGCCCGGACAGGGGGTTATGAAAAACTGTTTTTT.

This clonotype has just a few counts. A much larger clone sits a single nucleotide away, making a read error possible. The J gene is TRBJ2-5, the V gene TRBV5-4, with D unresolved. The CDR3 is 12 amino acids. Germline CDR1 and CDR2: SGHNT and YYREEE (reference sequence). V was cut by 2 bases and J by 2 bases, with 4 bases left in between. The DNA of the CDR3 is TGTGCCAGCAGCTTTGGTCAAGAGACCCAGTACTTC. This translates into CASSFGQETQYF.

This clonotype was seen just once. A much more abundant neighbour one base away suggests this may be a read error. The chain employs TRBV7-9 and TRBJ2-7, with D perhaps matching TRBD2 (5 bases). This CDR3 has 15 amino acids. V was pared by 1 base and J by 2 bases, with 12 bases between. Germline values: CDR1 SEHNR, CDR2 FQNEAQ (reference sequence). CDR3 sequence reads: CASSLGDGGPYEQYF. CDR3 nucleotide sequence: TGTGCCAGCAGCTTAGGAGACGGCGGGCCCTACGAGCAGTACTTC.

This clonotype was counted a few times. This chain links TRBV29-1 with TRBJ2-7, with 11 bases lining up with TRBD2. There are 15 residues in the CDR3. J lost 1 base, V lost 2 bases, and 4 bases had no gene match. Germline CDR1 and CDR2: SQVTM and ANQGSEA. Here the CDR3 reads CSVELTSGGSYEQYF. CDR3 nucleotide sequence: TGCAGCGTTGAACTTACTAGCGGGGGATCCTACGAGCAGTACTTC.

This clonotype has ten or more counts. J is TRBJ2-2 and V is TRBV10-2; D is unresolved. CDR1 is WSHSY and CDR2 is SAAADI in the germline V gene. V dropped 6 bases and J dropped 5 bases, with 7 bases sitting between them. CDR3 length equals 12 residues. The CDR3 region has the DNA TGCGCCAGCAGAGGCCGGACCGGGGAGCTGTTTTTT. Protein product: CASRGRTGELFF.

This clonotype turned up a few times. This sequence joins TRBV7-3 and TRBJ2-1; TRBD1 might be the D (5 bases). The V gene lost 2 bases and the J gene lost 4 bases, with 12 bases spanning the gap. This CDR3 is 15 amino acids long. CDR1 and CDR2 from the germline V gene are SGHTA and FQGTGA. CDR3 nucleotide sequence: TGTGCCAGCAGCTTAGCTGGCGCAGGGTACAATGAGCAGTTCTTC. Its protein product is CASSLAGAGYNEQFF. Variable domain in full (rest from reference TRBV7-3 and TRBJ2-1): GAGVSQTPSNKVTEKGKYVELRCDPISGHTALYWYRQSLGQGPEFLIYFQGTGAADDSGLPNDRFFAVRPEGSVSTLKIQRTERGDSAVYLCASSLAGAGYNEQFFGPGTRLTVL.

This clonotype came up many times. The chain links TRBV5-1 to TRBJ2-1; maybe TRBD1 (6 bases). Germline-derived CDR1 and CDR2 are SGHRS and YFSETQ. There are 15 residues in the CDR3. Trimming took off 1 base at V and 1 base at J, with 9 bases between the two ends. In nucleotides, the CDR3 is TGCGCCAGCAGCTTGAGCAGGGGTTCCTACAATGAGCAGTTCTTC. It translates to CASSLSRGSYNEQFF.

The chain recombines TRBV9 with TRBJ2-1, with 7 bases identical to TRBD1. Looked up from germline, CDR1 is SGDLS and CDR2 is YYNGEE. Unmatched junction bases numbered 9, after V lost 2 bases and J lost 7 bases. CDR3 length: 15 amino acids. CDR3 in DNA: TGTGCCAGCAGCGTGAGGCCAACAGGGGATAATGAGCAGTTCTTC. This codes for CASSVRPTGDNEQFF.

V is TRBV6-1 and J is TRBJ2-7; D is perhaps TRBD1 or TRBD2 (5 bases each). Germline CDR1 MNHNS, CDR2 SASEGT. The CDR3 covers 15 residues. V lost 5 bases and J 3 bases, leaving 17 bases between the germline ends. CDR3 region: CASSKYRDRGYEQYF. The CDR3 nucleotides are TGTGCCAGCAGTAAATACCGGGACCGCGGCTACGAGCAGTACTTC.

The chain recombines TRBV7-2 with TRBJ2-3; no reliable D call. Trimming took off 11 bases at V and 0 bases at J, with 15 bases between the two ends. The CDR3 runs 14 residues. Germline V gene sequence: CDR1 SGHTA, CDR2 FQGNSA. CDR3 coding DNA: TGTGCCGGTAGGAGACTGGTGAGCACAGATACGCAGTATTTT. Its protein is CAGRRLVSTDTQYF.

The chain employs TRBV5-1 and TRBJ2-3; 11 bases line up with TRBD2. This CDR3 has 16 residues. Germline loops: CDR1 SGHRS, CDR2 YFSETQ. V trimming: 4 bases; J trimming: 2 bases; junction bases outside the gene matches: 6. The CDR3 region is CASSPRTSGPTDTQYF. CDR3 DNA: TGCGCCAGCAGCCCCCGGACTAGCGGGCCCACAGATACGCAGTATTTT.

In DNA, the CDR3 is TGTGCCAGTAGTGGAATACAGGGTATTGCCAAAAACATTCAGTACTTC. It encodes CASSGIQGIAKNIQYF. This sequence joins TRBV19 and TRBJ2-4, with D possibly matching TRBD1 (6 bases). Germline CDR1 LNHDA, CDR2 SQIVND (reference sequence). This CDR3 spans 16 amino acids. Trimming cost V 5 bases and J 1 base, with 15 bases left between them.

This clonotype has a handful of counts. The chain combines TRBV29-1 with TRBJ2-4, with D unclear. The ends were cut back, 6 bases at V and 8 bases at J, with 14 bases in the middle. The CDR3 has 12 amino acids. Germline-derived CDR1 and CDR2 are SQVTM and ANQGSEA. Here the CDR3 DNA reads TGCAGCGTCGGTGATTGGGGTTACATTCAGTACTTC. Its protein is CSVGDWGYIQYF.